The entry that follows covers one TCR beta chain sequence. This record comes from a study of blood T cell repertoires in COVID-19. In the study overall: The study drew acute and convalescent COVID-19 samples from the United States, Italy and Spain.

Original analysis: Reference gene primer amplification gave nucleated cell count estimates. Here immunoSEQ multiplex PCR was the method, and the copy in TCRdb shows in-frame clones only, minus some. Clone size and the V and J calls come from that table; the DNA yielded D and trimming. This table holds fewer than 450,000 clones, roughly 86% found once. CDR3 length equals 17 residues. Germline-derived CDR1 and CDR2 are SQVTM and ANQGSEA. Between the trimmed V and J ends, which lost 0 bases and 0 bases, there was a span of 14 bases. Specimen: PBMCs or T cells enriched from blood (not recorded which). The TCR sequence derives from a woman aged 40-49 years with acute COVID-19. J is TRBJ2-2 and V is TRBV29-1; tentatively, D is TRBD2 (7 bases). The CDR3 DNA sequence: TGCAGCGTTGAAGATCCGGGGGGCAGGGCGAACACCGGGGAGCTGTTTTTT. The encoded protein is CSVEDPGGRANTGELFF.